This TCR beta chain was captured in a study of post-analysis software for immune sequencing data. Study-level points and caveats: In patients, TRBV5-6, TRBV5-1 and TRBV20-1 belonged to five or six TRBV segments found more frequently than in controls.

Remarks on this clonotype: Its target is not known.

Built from TCR beta cDNA, the libraries had unique molecular identifiers in them. One entry per CDR3 protein results from TCRdb running MiXCR on the PCR reads. Found here are almost 700,000 distinct CDR3 sequences, more than 50% of them singletons; the top ten hold approximately 11%. The CDR3 runs to 17 residues. The V and J ends lost 5 bases and 4 bases respectively, with 23 bases between them. Per germline, CDR1 SGHTA and CDR2 FQGNSA. The clonotype originates from a girl between 2 and 10 years old with multiple sclerosis. The source material was blood. The genes are TRBV7-2 and TRBJ1-2; D not resolved. The CDR3 protein is CASSTSRRQQQAYGYTF. CDR3 DNA: TGTGCCAGCAGCACGAGTCGTCGGCAGCAGCAGGCCTATGGCTACACCTTC.